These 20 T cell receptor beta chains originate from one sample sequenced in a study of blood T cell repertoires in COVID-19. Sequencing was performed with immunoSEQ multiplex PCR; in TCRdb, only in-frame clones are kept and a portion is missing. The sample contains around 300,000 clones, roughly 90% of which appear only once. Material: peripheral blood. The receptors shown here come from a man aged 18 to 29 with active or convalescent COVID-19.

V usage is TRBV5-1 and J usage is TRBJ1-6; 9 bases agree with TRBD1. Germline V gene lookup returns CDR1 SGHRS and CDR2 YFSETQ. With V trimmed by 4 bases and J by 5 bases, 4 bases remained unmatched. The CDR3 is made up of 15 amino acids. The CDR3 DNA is TGCGCCAGCAGCGGTGGACAGGGGAATAATTCACCCCTCCACTTT. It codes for CASSGGQGNNSPLHF.

The DNA of the CDR3 is TGTGCCAGCAGCGAACCGGGACAGGGGATTTACGAGCAGTACTTC. This encodes CASSEPGQGIYEQYF. The chain carries TRBV5-6 and TRBJ2-7; TRBD1 agrees at 10 bases. V shed 4 bases and J 4 bases; nucleotides not matched to a gene: 8. This CDR3 comprises 15 residues. CDR1 SGHDT and CDR2 YYEEEE come from the germline V gene.

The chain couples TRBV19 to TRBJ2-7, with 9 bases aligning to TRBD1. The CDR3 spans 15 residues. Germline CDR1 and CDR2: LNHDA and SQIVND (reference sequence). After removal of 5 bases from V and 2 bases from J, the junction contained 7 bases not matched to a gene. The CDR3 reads CASSLGQGTPYEQYF. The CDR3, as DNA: TGTGCCAGTAGTCTAGGACAGGGGACCCCCTACGAGCAGTACTTC.

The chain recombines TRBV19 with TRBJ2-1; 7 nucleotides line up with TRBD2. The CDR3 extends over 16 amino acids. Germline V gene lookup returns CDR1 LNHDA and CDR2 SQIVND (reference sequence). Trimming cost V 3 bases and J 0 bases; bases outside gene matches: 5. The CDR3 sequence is CASSIPRGSSYNEQFF. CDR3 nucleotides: TGTGCCAGTAGTATTCCGCGCGGGAGCTCCTACAATGAGCAGTTCTTC.

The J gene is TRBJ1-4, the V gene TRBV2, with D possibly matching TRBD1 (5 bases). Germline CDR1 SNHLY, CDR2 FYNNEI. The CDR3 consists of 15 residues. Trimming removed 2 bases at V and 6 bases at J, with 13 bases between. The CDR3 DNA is TGTGCCAGCAGTGAATACTTCGCGGGGGATGAAAAACTGTTTTTT. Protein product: CASSEYFAGDEKLFF.

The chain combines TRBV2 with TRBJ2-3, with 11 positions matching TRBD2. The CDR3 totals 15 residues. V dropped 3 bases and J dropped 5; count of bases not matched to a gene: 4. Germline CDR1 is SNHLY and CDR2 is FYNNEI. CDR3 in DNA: TGTGCCAGCAGTGAGGGGCTAGCGGGGGGAGATACGCAGTATTTT. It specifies CASSEGLAGGDTQYF. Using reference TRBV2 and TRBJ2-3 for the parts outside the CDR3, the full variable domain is EPEVTQTPSHQVTQMGQEVILRCVPISNHLYFYWYRQILGQKVEFLVSFYNNEISEKSEIFDDQFSVERPDGSNFTLKIRSTKLEDSAMYFCASSEGLAGGDTQYFGPGTRLTVL.

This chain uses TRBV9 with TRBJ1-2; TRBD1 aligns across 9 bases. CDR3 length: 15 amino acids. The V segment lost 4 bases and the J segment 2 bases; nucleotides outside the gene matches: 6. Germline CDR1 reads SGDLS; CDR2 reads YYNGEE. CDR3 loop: CASSTTQGANYGYTF. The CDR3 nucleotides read TGTGCCAGCAGCACGACACAGGGGGCGAACTATGGCTACACCTTC.

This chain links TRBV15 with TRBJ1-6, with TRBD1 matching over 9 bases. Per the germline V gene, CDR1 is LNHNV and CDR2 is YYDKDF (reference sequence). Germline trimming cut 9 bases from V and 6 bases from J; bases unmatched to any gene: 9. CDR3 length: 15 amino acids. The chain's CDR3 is CATQGQGLANSPLHF. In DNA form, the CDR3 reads TGTGCCACTCAGGGACAGGGTCTAGCTAATTCACCCCTCCACTTT.

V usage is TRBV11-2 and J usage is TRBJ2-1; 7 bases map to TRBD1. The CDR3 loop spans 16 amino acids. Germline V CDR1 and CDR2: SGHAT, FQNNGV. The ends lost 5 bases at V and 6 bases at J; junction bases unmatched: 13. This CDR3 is CASSTLKGATSNEQFF. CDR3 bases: TGTGCCAGCAGCACGTTGAAGGGGGCTACCTCCAATGAGCAGTTCTTC.

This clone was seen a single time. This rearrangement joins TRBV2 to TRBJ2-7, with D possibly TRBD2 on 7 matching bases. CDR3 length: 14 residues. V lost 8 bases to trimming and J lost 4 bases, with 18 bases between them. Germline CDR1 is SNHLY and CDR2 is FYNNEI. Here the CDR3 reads CASSRGGSVYEQYF. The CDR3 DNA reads TGTGCCAGCTCCAGGGGAGGGAGTGTATACGAGCAGTACTTC.

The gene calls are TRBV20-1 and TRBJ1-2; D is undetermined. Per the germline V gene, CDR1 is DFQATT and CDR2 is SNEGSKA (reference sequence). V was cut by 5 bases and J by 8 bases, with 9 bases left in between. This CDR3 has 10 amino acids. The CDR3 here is CSASGHGYTF. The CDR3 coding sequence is TGCAGTGCTTCCGGTCACGGCTACACCTTC.

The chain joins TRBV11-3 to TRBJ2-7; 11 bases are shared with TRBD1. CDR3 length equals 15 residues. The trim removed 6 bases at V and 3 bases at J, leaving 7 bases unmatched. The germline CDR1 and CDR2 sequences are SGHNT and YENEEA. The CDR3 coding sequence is TGTGCCAGCAGGCAGCGGGACAGGGGGATCTACGAGCAGTACTTC. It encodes CASRQRDRGIYEQYF.

CDR3 region: CASSMRQVQETQYF. The CDR3 region has the DNA TGTGCCAGTAGTATGCGACAAGTCCAAGAGACCCAGTACTTC. The V and J genes are TRBV19 and TRBJ2-5; D gene unclear. Looked up from germline, CDR1 is LNHDA and CDR2 is SQIVND (reference sequence). V lost 3 bases and J lost 1, with 9 bases in between. This CDR3 has 14 residues.

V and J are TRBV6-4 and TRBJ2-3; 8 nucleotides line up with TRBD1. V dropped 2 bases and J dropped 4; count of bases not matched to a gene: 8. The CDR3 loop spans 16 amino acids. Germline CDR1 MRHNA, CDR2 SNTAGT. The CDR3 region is CASSDGQGGGSDTQYF. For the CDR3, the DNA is TGTGCCAGCAGTGACGGACAGGGTGGGGGGTCAGATACGCAGTATTTT.

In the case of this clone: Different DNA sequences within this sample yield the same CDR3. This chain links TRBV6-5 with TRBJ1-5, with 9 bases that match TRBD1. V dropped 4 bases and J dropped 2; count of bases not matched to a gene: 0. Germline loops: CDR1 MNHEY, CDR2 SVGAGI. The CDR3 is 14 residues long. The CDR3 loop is CASSWTGGNQPQHF. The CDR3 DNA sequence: TGTGCCAGCAGTTGGACAGGGGGCAATCAGCCCCAGCATTTT.

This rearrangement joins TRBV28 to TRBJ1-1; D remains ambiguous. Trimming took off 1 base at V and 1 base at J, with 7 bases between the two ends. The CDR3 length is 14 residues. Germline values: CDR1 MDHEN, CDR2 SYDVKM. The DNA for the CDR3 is TGTGCCAGCAGTTTATTGCGGGGGAACACTGAAGCTTTCTTT. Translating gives CASSLLRGNTEAFF.

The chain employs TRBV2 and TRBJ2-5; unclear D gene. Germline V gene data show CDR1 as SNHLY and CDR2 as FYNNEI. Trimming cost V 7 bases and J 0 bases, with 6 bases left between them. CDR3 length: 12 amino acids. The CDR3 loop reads CASMANQETQYF. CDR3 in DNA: TGTGCCAGCATGGCAAACCAAGAGACCCAGTACTTC.

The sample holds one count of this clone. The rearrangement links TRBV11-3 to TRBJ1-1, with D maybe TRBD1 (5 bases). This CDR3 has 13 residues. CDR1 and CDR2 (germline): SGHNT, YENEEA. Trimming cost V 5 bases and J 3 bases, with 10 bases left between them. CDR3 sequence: CASSRQQDTEAFF. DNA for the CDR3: TGTGCCAGCAGCCGACAACAGGACACTGAAGCTTTCTTT.

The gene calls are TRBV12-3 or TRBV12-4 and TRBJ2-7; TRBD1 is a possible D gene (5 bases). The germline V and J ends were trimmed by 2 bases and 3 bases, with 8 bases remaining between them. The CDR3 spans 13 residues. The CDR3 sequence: CASSLLQGYEQYF. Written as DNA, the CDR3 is TGTGCCAGCAGTTTATTGCAGGGCTACGAGCAGTACTTC.

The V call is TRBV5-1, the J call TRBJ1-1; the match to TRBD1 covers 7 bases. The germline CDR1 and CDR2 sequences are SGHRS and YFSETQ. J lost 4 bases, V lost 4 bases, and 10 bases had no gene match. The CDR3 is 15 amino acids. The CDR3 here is CASSPAPNRGTEAFF. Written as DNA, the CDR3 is TGCGCCAGCAGCCCCGCCCCAAACAGGGGCACTGAAGCTTTCTTT.